This is a list of T cell receptor beta chains from one sample in a study of OX40 agonist ivuxolimab in advanced cancers. Some clones are missing from TCRdb's copy, which holds only in-frame ones; the method was immunoSEQ multiplex PCR. The data contain some 50,000 clones, about 95% of them seen just once; the ten biggest clones take up approximately 11%. The sample was CD4+ or CD8+ T cells sorted from blood, taken in a trial of the OX40 agonist ivuxolimab. The source of these receptors is an adult with an advanced solid tumor such as melanoma, head and neck, liver or kidney cancer. The CDR3 runs from the conserved cysteine through the conserved F or W. Fields, in order: clone size, V gene, J gene, D gene, CDR3 DNA, CDR3 protein. D genes are given only for firm matches. Clone size appears in some rows only: once, few, many, or a class for an expanded clone.

clone size: .; V gene: TRBV15; J gene: TRBJ2-1; D gene: TRBD2; CDR3 DNA: TGTGCCACCAGTCCTAGCGGGAGCTTCAATGAGCAGTTCTTC; CDR3 protein: CATSPSGSFNEQFF
clone size: .; V gene: TRBV11-2; J gene: TRBJ2-5; D gene: TRBD2; CDR3 DNA: TGTGCCAGCAGCCAGGTACTAGCGGGAGTCGCGGAGACCCAGTACTTC; CDR3 protein: CASSQVLAGVAETQYF
clone size: .; V gene: TRBV19; J gene: TRBJ2-2; D gene: .; CDR3 DNA: TGTGCCAGTAGTATTAGGGGTTCCACCGGGGAGCTGTTTTTT; CDR3 protein: CASSIRGSTGELFF
clone size: .; V gene: TRBV7-7; J gene: TRBJ2-2; D gene: .; CDR3 DNA: TGTGCTAGCAGCGTACAGGGTACCGGGGAGCTGTTTTTT; CDR3 protein: CASSVQGTGELFF
clone size: .; V gene: TRBV6-4; J gene: TRBJ1-2; D gene: .; CDR3 DNA: TGTGCCAGCAGTGACTTAGCGGAGGCGCGGTCTAGCTATGGCTACACCTTC; CDR3 protein: CASSDLAEARSSYGYTF
clone size: .; V gene: TRBV21-1; J gene: TRBJ2-3; D gene: .; CDR3 DNA: TGTGCCAGCAGCACCCTTATCGAGCGGAGAGGCACAGATACGCAGTATTTT; CDR3 protein: CASSTLIERRGTDTQYF
clone size: .; V gene: TRBV6-5; J gene: TRBJ1-2; D gene: TRBD1; CDR3 DNA: TGTGCCAGCAGTTACGGACAGGGCCTTGGCTACACCTTC; CDR3 protein: CASSYGQGLGYTF
clone size: .; V gene: TRBV7-2; J gene: TRBJ2-3; D gene: TRBD2; CDR3 DNA: TGTGCCAGCAGCTCGGGACTAGAAGGGGCAGATACGCAGTATTTT; CDR3 protein: CASSSGLEGADTQYF
clone size: .; V gene: TRBV27; J gene: TRBJ2-1; D gene: .; CDR3 DNA: TGTGCCAGCAGTTACGGGGCAGGGGTTTTGAATGAGCAGTTCTTC; CDR3 protein: CASSYGAGVLNEQFF
clone size: .; V gene: TRBV27; J gene: TRBJ2-3; D gene: .; CDR3 DNA: TGTGCCAGCAGTCACGACGGGACCCGCACAGATACGCAGTATTTT; CDR3 protein: CASSHDGTRTDTQYF
clone size: .; V gene: TRBV27; J gene: TRBJ1-1; D gene: .; CDR3 DNA: TGTGCCAGCAGTCCCCGGCAGGGCCCGAACACTGAAGCTTTCTTT; CDR3 protein: CASSPRQGPNTEAFF
clone size: .; V gene: TRBV13; J gene: TRBJ2-3; D gene: .; CDR3 DNA: TGTGCCAGCAGCACAAGAAGGTATCAGTCGGGGACTCTAGGACCAGATACGCAGTATTTT; CDR3 protein: CASSTRRYQSGTLGPDTQYF
clone size: .; V gene: TRBV7-3; J gene: TRBJ2-7; D gene: TRBD2; CDR3 DNA: TGTGCCAGCAGCTTCACCGGGACTAGTAACGAGCAGTACTTC; CDR3 protein: CASSFTGTSNEQYF
clone size: .; V gene: TRBV27; J gene: TRBJ2-7; D gene: TRBD1; CDR3 DNA: TGTGCCAGCAGTTCCCCCGGGACAGGGGCGACGAAGTCCTACGAGCAGTACTTC; CDR3 protein: CASSSPGTGATKSYEQYF
clone size: .; V gene: TRBV4-3; J gene: TRBJ2-1; D gene: TRBD2; CDR3 DNA: TGCGCCAGCAGCCAAGATTGGGGGGGGAGTCTAAATGAGCAGTTCTTC; CDR3 protein: CASSQDWGGSLNEQFF
clone size: .; V gene: TRBV6-6; J gene: TRBJ1-5; D gene: .; CDR3 DNA: TGTGCCAGCAACACCGGGACGGACAGCAATCAGCCCCAGCATTTT; CDR3 protein: CASNTGTDSNQPQHF
clone size: .; V gene: TRBV4-1; J gene: TRBJ1-5; D gene: .; CDR3 DNA: TGCGCCAGCAGCCAAGTTGCAGAGAGCAATCAGCCCCAGCATTTT; CDR3 protein: CASSQVAESNQPQHF
clone size: .; V gene: TRBV5-6; J gene: TRBJ2-7; D gene: .; CDR3 DNA: TGTGCCAGCAGCCCCCGCTTCCCCCTCGAGCAGTACTTC; CDR3 protein: CASSPRFPLEQYF
clone size: once; V gene: TRBV28; J gene: TRBJ2-7; D gene: .; CDR3 DNA: TGTGCCAGCAGTTTATTGGGGCGCGAGCAGTACTTC; CDR3 protein: CASSLLGREQYF
clone size: .; V gene: TRBV11-3; J gene: TRBJ2-1; D gene: TRBD2; CDR3 DNA: TGTGCCAGCAGCTCGGGAGTTGAGACTAGCGGGAGGGCCTACAATGAGCAGTTCTTC; CDR3 protein: CASSSGVETSGRAYNEQFF
clone size: .; V gene: TRBV11-3; J gene: TRBJ2-5; D gene: TRBD2; CDR3 DNA: TGTGCCAGCAGCAGCTTTGTAGCGGGAGGATCAGAGACCCAGTACTTC; CDR3 protein: CASSSFVAGGSETQYF
clone size: .; V gene: TRBV5-6; J gene: TRBJ2-7; D gene: TRBD2; CDR3 DNA: TGTGCCAGCGCCGGAGCTAGCGGACCCGAGCAGTACTTC; CDR3 protein: CASAGASGPEQYF
clone size: .; V gene: TRBV9; J gene: TRBJ1-2; D gene: .; CDR3 DNA: TGTGCCAGCGCGCCGGACAGAGGAGAAGGCTACACCTTC; CDR3 protein: CASAPDRGEGYTF
clone size: once; V gene: TRBV9; J gene: TRBJ2-3; D gene: TRBD2; CDR3 DNA: TGTGCCAGCAGCGTCCCGGGACTAGCGGCCCACACAGATACGCAGTATTTT; CDR3 protein: CASSVPGLAAHTDTQYF
clone size: .; V gene: TRBV27; J gene: TRBJ2-3; D gene: .; CDR3 DNA: TGTGCCAGCAGTTTAGGGGGCAGGGCAAGAGATACGCAGTATTTT; CDR3 protein: CASSLGGRARDTQYF
clone size: .; V gene: TRBV7-3; J gene: TRBJ2-3; D gene: .; CDR3 DNA: TGTGCCAGCAGCTTAATAGGGTCTGATACGCAGTATTTT; CDR3 protein: CASSLIGSDTQYF
clone size: .; V gene: TRBV13; J gene: TRBJ2-2; D gene: TRBD1; CDR3 DNA: TGTGCCAGCAGCCCGACAGGGGGCACCGGGGAGCTGTTTTTT; CDR3 protein: CASSPTGGTGELFF
clone size: .; V gene: TRBV9; J gene: TRBJ2-7; D gene: TRBD2; CDR3 DNA: TGTGCCAGCAGCGTAGATGGAACTAGCGCCCCCCGTCACGAGCAGTACTTC; CDR3 protein: CASSVDGTSAPRHEQYF
clone size: .; V gene: TRBV6-5; J gene: TRBJ2-1; D gene: .; CDR3 DNA: TGTGCCAGCAGTCTCGGGGGTGAGCAGTTCTTC; CDR3 protein: CASSLGGEQFF
clone size: .; V gene: TRBV4-3; J gene: TRBJ2-1; D gene: TRBD2; CDR3 DNA: TGCGCCAGCAGCCAAGATAGGGGGACTAGCGGCAATGAGCAGTTCTTC; CDR3 protein: CASSQDRGTSGNEQFF
clone size: .; V gene: TRBV9; J gene: TRBJ2-7; D gene: .; CDR3 DNA: TGTGCCAGCAGCGTAGCTACAGGAAACTACGAGCAGTACTTC; CDR3 protein: CASSVATGNYEQYF
clone size: once; V gene: TRBV7-2; J gene: TRBJ2-1; D gene: TRBD2; CDR3 DNA: TGTGCCAGCAGCTTAGTAGCGGGAGGGGGGTCCAATGAGCAGTTCTTC; CDR3 protein: CASSLVAGGGSNEQFF
clone size: .; V gene: TRBV27; J gene: TRBJ2-7; D gene: TRBD2; CDR3 DNA: TGTGCCAGCAGTTTAGAGGGACTAGCGGGATACTACTACGAGCAGTACTTC; CDR3 protein: CASSLEGLAGYYYEQYF
clone size: .; V gene: TRBV14; J gene: TRBJ1-1; D gene: .; CDR3 DNA: TGTGCCAGCAAAGCAGGGGAGGGCCCGAACACTGAAGCTTTCTTT; CDR3 protein: CASKAGEGPNTEAFF
clone size: few; V gene: TRBV11-3; J gene: TRBJ2-3; D gene: TRBD2; CDR3 DNA: TGTGCCAGCAGCTTAGTATCTGGAGCGGGGAACACAGATACGCAGTATTTT; CDR3 protein: CASSLVSGAGNTDTQYF
clone size: once; V gene: TRBV20-1; J gene: TRBJ2-3; D gene: .; CDR3 DNA: TGCAGTGCTCCCCGAGAGGATACGCAGTATTTT; CDR3 protein: CSAPREDTQYF
clone size: .; V gene: TRBV28; J gene: TRBJ2-3; D gene: .; CDR3 DNA: TGTGCCAGCAGTCCGCCGGGACCCATCACAGATACGCAGTATTTT; CDR3 protein: CASSPPGPITDTQYF
clone size: .; V gene: TRBV5-4; J gene: TRBJ2-1; D gene: .; CDR3 DNA: TGTGCCAGCAGCTTCTACAATGAGCAGTTCTTC; CDR3 protein: CASSFYNEQFF
clone size: .; V gene: TRBV4-3; J gene: TRBJ2-1; D gene: TRBD2; CDR3 DNA: TGCGCCAGCAGCCCTAGGCTAGCGGGAGGCCGGCTCCAGCAGTTCTTC; CDR3 protein: CASSPRLAGGRLQQFF
clone size: .; V gene: TRBV9; J gene: TRBJ2-7; D gene: TRBD2; CDR3 DNA: TGTGCCAGCAGCACAACCGGGACTAGCCAGGACGAGCAGTACTTC; CDR3 protein: CASSTTGTSQDEQYF
clone size: .; V gene: TRBV6-5; J gene: TRBJ1-1; D gene: TRBD1; CDR3 DNA: TGTGCCAGCCAGGACAGGGCTCGGACTGAAGCTTTCTTT; CDR3 protein: CASQDRARTEAFF
clone size: .; V gene: TRBV21-1; J gene: TRBJ2-5; D gene: .; CDR3 DNA: TGTGCCAGCTTGCTAGGACTAGCGGGAGGCTCGATGCTCTACTTC; CDR3 protein: CASLLGLAGGSMLYF
clone size: .; V gene: TRBV5-6; J gene: TRBJ2-5; D gene: .; CDR3 DNA: TGTGCCAGCAGCTTGGTAGAGACCCAGTACTTC; CDR3 protein: CASSLVETQYF
clone size: .; V gene: TRBV7-9; J gene: TRBJ1-1; D gene: .; CDR3 DNA: TGTGCCAGCAGTCCCCTGAACACTGAAGCTTTCTTT; CDR3 protein: CASSPLNTEAFF